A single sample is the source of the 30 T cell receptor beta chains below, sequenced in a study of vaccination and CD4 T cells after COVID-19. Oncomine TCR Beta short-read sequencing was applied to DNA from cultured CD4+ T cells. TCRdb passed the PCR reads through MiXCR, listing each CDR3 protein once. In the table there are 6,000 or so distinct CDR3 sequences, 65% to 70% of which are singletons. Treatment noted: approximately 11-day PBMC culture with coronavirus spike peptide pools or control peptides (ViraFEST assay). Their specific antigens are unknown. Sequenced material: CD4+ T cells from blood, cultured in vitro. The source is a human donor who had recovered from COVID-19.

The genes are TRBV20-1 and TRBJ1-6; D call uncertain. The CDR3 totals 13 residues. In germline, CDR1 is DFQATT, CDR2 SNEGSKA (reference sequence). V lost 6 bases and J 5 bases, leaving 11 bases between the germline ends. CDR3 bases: TGCAGTGCGCCGGAAGAAAATAATTCACCCCTCCACTTT. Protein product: CSAPEENNSPLHF.

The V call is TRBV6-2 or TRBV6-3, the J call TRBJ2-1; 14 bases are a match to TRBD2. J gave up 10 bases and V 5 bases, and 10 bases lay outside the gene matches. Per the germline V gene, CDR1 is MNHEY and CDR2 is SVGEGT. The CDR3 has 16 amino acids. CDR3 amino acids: CASSAPGTSGGREQFF. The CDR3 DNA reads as TGTGCCAGCAGTGCCCCCGGGACTAGCGGGGGTAGAGAGCAGTTCTTC.

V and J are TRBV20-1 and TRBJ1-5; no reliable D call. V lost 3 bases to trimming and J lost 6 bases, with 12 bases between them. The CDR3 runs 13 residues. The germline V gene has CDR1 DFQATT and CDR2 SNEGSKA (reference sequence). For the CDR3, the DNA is TGCAGTGCTAGGCGGGGTCGGGGTCAGCCCCAGCATTTT. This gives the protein CSARRGRGQPQHF.

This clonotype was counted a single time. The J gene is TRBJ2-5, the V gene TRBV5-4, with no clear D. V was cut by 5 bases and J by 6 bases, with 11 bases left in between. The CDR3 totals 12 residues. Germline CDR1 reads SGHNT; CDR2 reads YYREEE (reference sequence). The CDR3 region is CASRSDGQTQYF. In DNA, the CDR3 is TGTGCCAGCAGATCGGACGGACAGACCCAGTACTTC.

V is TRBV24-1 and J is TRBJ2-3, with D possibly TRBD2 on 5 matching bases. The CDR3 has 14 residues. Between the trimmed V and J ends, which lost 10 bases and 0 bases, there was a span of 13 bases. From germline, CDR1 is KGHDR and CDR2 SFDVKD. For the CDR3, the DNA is TGTGCCACTCAAACTAGAGAAAGCACAGATACGCAGTATTTT. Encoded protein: CATQTRESTDTQYF.

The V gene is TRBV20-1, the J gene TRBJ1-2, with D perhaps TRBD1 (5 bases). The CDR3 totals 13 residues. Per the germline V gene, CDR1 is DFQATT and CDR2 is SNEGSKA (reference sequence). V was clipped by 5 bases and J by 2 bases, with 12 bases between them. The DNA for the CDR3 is TGCAGTGCTTCGGACACTTTCAACTATGGCTACACCTTC. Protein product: CSASDTFNYGYTF.

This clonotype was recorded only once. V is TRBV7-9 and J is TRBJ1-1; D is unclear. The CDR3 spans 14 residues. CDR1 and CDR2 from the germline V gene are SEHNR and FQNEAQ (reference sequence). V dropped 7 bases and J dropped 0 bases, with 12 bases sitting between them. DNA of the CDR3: TGTGCCAGCAACCTGGGGTTGTTGAACACTGAAGCTTTCTTT. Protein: CASNLGLLNTEAFF.

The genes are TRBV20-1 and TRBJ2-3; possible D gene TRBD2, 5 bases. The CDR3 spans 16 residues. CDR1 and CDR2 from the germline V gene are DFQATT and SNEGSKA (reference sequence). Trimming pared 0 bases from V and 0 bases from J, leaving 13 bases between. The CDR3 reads CSARDLQTTSTDTQYF. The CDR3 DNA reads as TGCAGTGCTAGAGATCTCCAGACTACTAGCACAGATACGCAGTATTTT.

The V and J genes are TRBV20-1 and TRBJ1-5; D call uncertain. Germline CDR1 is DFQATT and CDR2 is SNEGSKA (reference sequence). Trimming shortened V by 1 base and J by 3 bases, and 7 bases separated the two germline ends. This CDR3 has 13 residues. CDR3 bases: TGCAGTGCTAGAGGTCAGAACAATCAGCCCCAGCATTTT. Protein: CSARGQNNQPQHF.

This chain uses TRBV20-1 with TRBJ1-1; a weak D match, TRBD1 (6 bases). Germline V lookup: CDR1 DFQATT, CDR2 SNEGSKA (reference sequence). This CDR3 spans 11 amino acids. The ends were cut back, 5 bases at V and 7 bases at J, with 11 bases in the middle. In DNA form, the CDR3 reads TGCAGTGCTCGGACAGTTGTTGAAGCTTTCTTT. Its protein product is CSARTVVEAFF.

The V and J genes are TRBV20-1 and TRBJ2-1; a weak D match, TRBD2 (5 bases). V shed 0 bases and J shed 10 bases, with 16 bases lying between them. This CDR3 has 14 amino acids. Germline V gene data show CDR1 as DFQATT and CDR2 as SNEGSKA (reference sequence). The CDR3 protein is CSARDRTGFEEQFF. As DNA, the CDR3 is TGCAGTGCTAGAGATCGCACGGGATTTGAAGAGCAGTTCTTC.

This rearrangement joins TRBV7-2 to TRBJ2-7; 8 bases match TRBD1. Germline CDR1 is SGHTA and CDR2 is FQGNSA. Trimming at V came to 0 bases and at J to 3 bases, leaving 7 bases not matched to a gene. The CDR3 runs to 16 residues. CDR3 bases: TGTGCCAGCAGCTTAGCCCTGGACAGGGTAGGCTACGAGCAGTACTTC. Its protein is CASSLALDRVGYEQYF.

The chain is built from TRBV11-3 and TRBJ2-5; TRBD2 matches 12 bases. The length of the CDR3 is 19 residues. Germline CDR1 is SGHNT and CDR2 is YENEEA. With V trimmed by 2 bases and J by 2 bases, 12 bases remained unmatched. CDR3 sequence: CASSLSATSGSWGQETQYF. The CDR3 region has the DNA TGTGCCAGCAGCTTAAGTGCGACTAGCGGGAGTTGGGGTCAAGAGACCCAGTACTTC. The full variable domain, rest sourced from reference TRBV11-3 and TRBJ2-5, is EAGVVQSPRYKIIEKKQPVAFWCNPISGHNTLYWYLQNLGQGPELLIRYENEEAVDDSQLPKDRFSAERLKGVDSTLKIQPAELGDSAVYLCASSLSATSGSWGQETQYFGPGTRLLVL.

CDR3 sequence: CSASFRGNTGELFF. In DNA form, the CDR3 reads TGCAGTGCTAGTTTCCGGGGAAACACCGGGGAGCTGTTTTTT. J is TRBJ2-2 and V is TRBV20-1, with D perhaps TRBD2 (5 bases). V gave up 3 bases and J gave up 2 bases, with 10 bases separating them. Germline CDR1 is DFQATT and CDR2 is SNEGSKA (reference sequence). CDR3 length: 14 amino acids.

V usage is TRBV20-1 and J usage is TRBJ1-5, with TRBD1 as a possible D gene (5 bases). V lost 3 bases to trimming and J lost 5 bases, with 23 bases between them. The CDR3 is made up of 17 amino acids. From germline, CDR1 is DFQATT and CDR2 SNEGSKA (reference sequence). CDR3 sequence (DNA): TGCAGTGCTAGGCCATCCCATGGGGGAACATGGCATCAGCCCCAGCATTTT. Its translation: CSARPSHGGTWHQPQHF.

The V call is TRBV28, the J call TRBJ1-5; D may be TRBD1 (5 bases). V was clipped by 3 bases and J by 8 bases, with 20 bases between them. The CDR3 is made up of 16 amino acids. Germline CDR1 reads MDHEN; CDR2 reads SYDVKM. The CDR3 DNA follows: TGTGCCAGCAGTTTGGGGGGGTCCGGCACCGGTAAGCCCCAGCATTTT. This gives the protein CASSLGGSGTGKPQHF.

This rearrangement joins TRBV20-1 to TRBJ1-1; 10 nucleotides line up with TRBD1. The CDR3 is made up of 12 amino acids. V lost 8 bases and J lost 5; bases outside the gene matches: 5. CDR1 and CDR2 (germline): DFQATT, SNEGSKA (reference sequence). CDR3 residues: CSSGQGSTEAFF. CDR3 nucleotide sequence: TGCAGTTCGGGACAGGGGTCGACTGAAGCTTTCTTT.

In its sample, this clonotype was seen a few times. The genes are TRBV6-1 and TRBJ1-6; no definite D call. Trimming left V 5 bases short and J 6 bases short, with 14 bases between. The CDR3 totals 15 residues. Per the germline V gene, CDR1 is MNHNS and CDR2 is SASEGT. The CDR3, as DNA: TGTGCCAGCAGTCTCGATGGGGTCGGTAATTCACCCCTCCACTTT. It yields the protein CASSLDGVGNSPLHF.

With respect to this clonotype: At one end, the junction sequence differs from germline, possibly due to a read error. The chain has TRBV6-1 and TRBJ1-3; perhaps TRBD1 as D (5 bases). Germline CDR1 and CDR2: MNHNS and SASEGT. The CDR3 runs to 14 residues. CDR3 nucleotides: TGTGCCAGCAGTGAAATTCCAATCACGCCGGGACGGAATTTT. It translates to CASSEIPITPGRNF.

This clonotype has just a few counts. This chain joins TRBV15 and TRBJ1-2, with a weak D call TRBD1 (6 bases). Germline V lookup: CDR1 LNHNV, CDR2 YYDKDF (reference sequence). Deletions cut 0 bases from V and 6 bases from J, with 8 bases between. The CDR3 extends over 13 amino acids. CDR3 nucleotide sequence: TGTGCCACCAGCAGAGAGGCAGGGGATGGCTACACCTTC. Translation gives CATSREAGDGYTF.

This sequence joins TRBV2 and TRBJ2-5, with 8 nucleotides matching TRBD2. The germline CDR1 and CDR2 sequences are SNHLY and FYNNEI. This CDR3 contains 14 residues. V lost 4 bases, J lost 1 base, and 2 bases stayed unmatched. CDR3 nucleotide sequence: TGTGCCAGCAGTGTTAGCGGGGCCCAAGAGACCCAGTACTTC. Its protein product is CASSVSGAQETQYF.

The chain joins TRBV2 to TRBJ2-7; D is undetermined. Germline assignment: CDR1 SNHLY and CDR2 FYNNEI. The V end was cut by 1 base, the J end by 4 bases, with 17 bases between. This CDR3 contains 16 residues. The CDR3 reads CASSEGGTPWGYEQYF. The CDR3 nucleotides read TGTGCCAGCAGTGAAGGTGGCACCCCTTGGGGTTACGAGCAGTACTTC.

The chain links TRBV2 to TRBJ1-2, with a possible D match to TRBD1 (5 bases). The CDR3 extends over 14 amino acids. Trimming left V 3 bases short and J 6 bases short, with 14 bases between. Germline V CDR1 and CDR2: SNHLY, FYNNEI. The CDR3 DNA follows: TGTGCCAGCAGTGACAGGGATAACTTCCATGGCTACACCTTC. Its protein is CASSDRDNFHGYTF. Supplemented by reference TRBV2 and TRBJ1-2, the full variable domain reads EPEVTQTPSHQVTQMGQEVILRCVPISNHLYFYWYRQILGQKVEFLVSFYNNEISEKSEIFDDQFSVERPDGSNFTLKIRSTKLEDSAMYFCASSDRDNFHGYTFGSGTRLTVV.

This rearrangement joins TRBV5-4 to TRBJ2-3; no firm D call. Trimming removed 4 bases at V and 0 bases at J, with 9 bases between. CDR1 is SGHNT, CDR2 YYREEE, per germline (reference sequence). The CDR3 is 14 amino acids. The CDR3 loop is CASSPVPSTDTQYF. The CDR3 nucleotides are TGTGCCAGCAGCCCTGTCCCAAGCACAGATACGCAGTATTTT.

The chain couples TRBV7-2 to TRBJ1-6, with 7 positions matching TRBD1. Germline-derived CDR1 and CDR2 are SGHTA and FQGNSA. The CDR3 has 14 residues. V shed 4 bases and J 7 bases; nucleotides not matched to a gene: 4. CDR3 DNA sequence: TGTGCCAGCAGCTCACAGGGGAGCAATTCACCCCTCCACTTT. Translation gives CASSSQGSNSPLHF. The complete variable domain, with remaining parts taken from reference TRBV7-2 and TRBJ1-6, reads GAGVSQSPSNKVTEKGKDVELRCDPISGHTALYWYRQSLGQGLEFLIYFQGNSAPDKSGLPSDRFSAERTGGSVSTLTIQRTQQEDSAVYLCASSSQGSNSPLHFGNGTRLTVT.

CDR3 amino acids: CASSLGGPYTQYF. DNA of the CDR3: TGTGCCAGCAGCTTAGGAGGCCCCTATACGCAGTATTTT. The genes are TRBV7-6 and TRBJ2-3; D not resolved. The CDR3 runs to 13 residues. CDR1 and CDR2 from the germline V gene are SGHVS and FNYEAQ. V was trimmed by 1 base and J by 7 bases, leaving 9 bases between them.

CDR3 sequence (DNA): TGTGCCAGCAGCCTATGGACAGTGCAAGAGACCCAGTACTTC. Protein product: CASSLWTVQETQYF. This chain connects TRBV7-8 to TRBJ2-5; possibly TRBD1 for D (6 bases). This CDR3 has 14 residues. V lost 5 bases and J lost 2, with 12 bases in between. Germline assignment: CDR1 SGHVS and CDR2 FQNEAQ.

For the CDR3, the DNA is TGTGCCTGGACCCTCCTGGGGGCCCAGTACTTC. This gives the protein CAWTLLGAQYF. The chain has TRBV30 and TRBJ2-5; perhaps D is TRBD1 or TRBD2 (5 bases each). V lost 4 bases, J lost 9 bases, and 12 bases lay in between. The CDR3 consists of 11 residues. CDR1 and CDR2 (germline): GTSNPN, SVGIG (reference sequence). The full variable domain, completed using reference TRBV30 and TRBJ2-5, is SQTIHQWPATLVQPVGSPLSLECTVEGTSNPNLYWYRQAAGRGLQLLFYSVGIGQISSEVPQNLSASRPQDRQFILSSKKLLLSDSGFYLCAWTLLGAQYFGPGTRLLVL.

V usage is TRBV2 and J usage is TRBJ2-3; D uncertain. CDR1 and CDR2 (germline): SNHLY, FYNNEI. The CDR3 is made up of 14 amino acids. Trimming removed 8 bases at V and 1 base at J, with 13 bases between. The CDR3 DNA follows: TGTGCCAGCGTGCTAGAGCACCGCACAGATACGCAGTATTTT. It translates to CASVLEHRTDTQYF.

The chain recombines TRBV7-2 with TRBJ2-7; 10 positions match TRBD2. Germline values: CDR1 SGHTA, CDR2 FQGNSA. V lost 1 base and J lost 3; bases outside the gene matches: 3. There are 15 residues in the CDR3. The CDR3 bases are TGTGCCAGCAGCTTAGTCGCTAGCGGGAGCTACGAGCAGTACTTC. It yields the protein CASSLVASGSYEQYF.